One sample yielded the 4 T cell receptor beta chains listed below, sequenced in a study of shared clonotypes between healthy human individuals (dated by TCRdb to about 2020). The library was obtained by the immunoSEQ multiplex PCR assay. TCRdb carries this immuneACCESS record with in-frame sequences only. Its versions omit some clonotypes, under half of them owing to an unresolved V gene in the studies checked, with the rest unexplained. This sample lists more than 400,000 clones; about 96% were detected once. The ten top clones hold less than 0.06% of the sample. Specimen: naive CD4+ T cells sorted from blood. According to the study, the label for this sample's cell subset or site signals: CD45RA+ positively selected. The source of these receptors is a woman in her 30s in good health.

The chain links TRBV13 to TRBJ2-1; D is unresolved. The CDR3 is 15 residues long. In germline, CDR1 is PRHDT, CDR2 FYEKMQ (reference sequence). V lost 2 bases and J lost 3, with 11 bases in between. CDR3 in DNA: TGTGCCAGCAGCTTAAAAGAATTCCTCTACAATGAGCAGTTCTTC. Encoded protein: CASSLKEFLYNEQFF.

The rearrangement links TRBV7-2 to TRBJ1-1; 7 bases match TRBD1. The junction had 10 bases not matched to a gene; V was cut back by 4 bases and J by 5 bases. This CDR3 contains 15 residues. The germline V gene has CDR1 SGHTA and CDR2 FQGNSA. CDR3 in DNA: TGTGCCAGCAGCTACTTGACAGGGAGGATGACTGAAGCTTTCTTT. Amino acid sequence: CASSYLTGRMTEAFF.

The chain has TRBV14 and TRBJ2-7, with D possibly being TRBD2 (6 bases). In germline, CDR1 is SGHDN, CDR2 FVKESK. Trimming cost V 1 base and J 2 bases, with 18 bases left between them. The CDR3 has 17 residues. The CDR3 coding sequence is TGTGCCAGCAGCCAAGTTTCCCTAGCGCACCACCCCTACGAGCAGTACTTC. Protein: CASSQVSLAHHPYEQYF.

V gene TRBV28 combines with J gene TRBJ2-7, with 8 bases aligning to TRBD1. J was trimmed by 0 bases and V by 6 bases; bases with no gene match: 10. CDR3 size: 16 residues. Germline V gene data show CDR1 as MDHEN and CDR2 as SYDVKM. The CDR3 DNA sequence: TGTGCCAGCAGATTGACAGGGGTGACGAGCTCCTACGAGCAGTACTTC. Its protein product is CASRLTGVTSSYEQYF. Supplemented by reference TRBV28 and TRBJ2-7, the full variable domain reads DVKVTQSSRYLVKRTGEKVFLECVQDMDHENMFWYRQDPGLGLRLIYFSYDVKMKEKGDIPEGYSVSREKKERFSLILESASTNQTSMYLCASRLTGVTSSYEQYFGPGTRLTVT.